Listed below are T cell receptor beta chains from one sample, sequenced in a study of quantifying T cell responses using KT2 cells. TCRdb reanalysed the UMI-ligation and nested PCR reads using MiXCR and keeps one entry per CDR3 protein. The sample comprises about 53,000 distinct CDR3 sequences, more than 9% of which are singletons, and around 9.9% rests with the top ten. Sequencing was performed on PBMCs spiked with cells of the T cell clone KT2. These receptors originate from a human donor. CDR3s include the opening cysteine and the closing phenylalanine or tryptophan. Fields, in order: D gene, J gene, clone size, V gene, CDR3 DNA, CDR3 protein. The D gene is left open where the match is weak. The listing skips clone size in some rows; elsewhere it reads once, few, many or a size class.

NA | TRBJ1-3 | NA | TRBV29-1 | TGCAGCGTGAGCTGGGGTAACACCATATATTTT | CSVSWGNTIYF
NA | TRBJ2-7 | NA | TRBV20-1 | TGCAGTGCTAGAGTCCCAGGGGAAATCTACGAGCAGTACTTC | CSARVPGEIYEQYF
TRBD1 | TRBJ1-5 | NA | TRBV12-3/TRBV12-4 | TGTGCCAGCAGTTTAAGTGCACAGGGGTATCAGCCCCAGCATTTT | CASSLSAQGYQPQHF
NA | TRBJ1-1 | few | TRBV29-1 | TGCAGCGTTTCCGAAGCTTTCTTT | CSVSEAFF
TRBD1 | TRBJ2-7 | few | TRBV7-2 | TGTGCCAGCAGCCCGACAGGGGGCACTTACGAGCAGTACTTC | CASSPTGGTYEQYF
NA | TRBJ2-7 | few | TRBV6-2/TRBV6-3 | TGTGCCAGCAGCCCCGTGGCCCAGAGCTCCTACGAGCAGTACTTC | CASSPVAQSSYEQYF
NA | TRBJ1-4 | many | TRBV20-1 | TGCAGTGCTAGAAGGGCCGGTAGTGAACTGTTTTTT | CSARRAGSELFF
NA | TRBJ2-1 | few | TRBV20-1 | TGCAGTGCTAGTCGTTCCAGGGGGGGGGGCCTTGAGCAGTTCTTC | CSASRSRGGGLEQFF
NA | TRBJ1-5 | few | TRBV27 | TGTGCCAGCAGTTTATGGCCCCCCCGCAATCAGCCCCAGCATTTT | CASSLWPPRNQPQHF
TRBD1 | TRBJ1-6 | few | TRBV2 | TGTGCCAGCAGTGAAGTAGACAGGGAGCTCGGTTCACCCCTCCACTTT | CASSEVDRELGSPLHF